One and the same sample provided the 21 T cell receptor beta chains below, sequenced in a study of blood T cell repertoires in COVID-19. The table came from immunoSEQ multiplex PCR; TCRdb's copy has only in-frame clones and leaves some out. Of more than 95,000 clones in the sample, roughly 87% were seen once. Sequenced input: peripheral blood. The source of these receptors is a man aged 80 or over with active or convalescent COVID-19.

The chain is built from TRBV5-4 and TRBJ2-3; 8 bases are shared with TRBD2. CDR1 and CDR2 (germline): SGHNT, YYREEE (reference sequence). The CDR3 is 14 residues long. V was pared by 2 bases and J by 4 bases, with 3 bases of the junction left unmatched. The chain's CDR3 is CASSFRGGADTQYF. Here the CDR3 DNA reads TGTGCCAGCAGCTTTCGGGGGGGGGCAGATACGCAGTATTTT. The entire variable domain, with the rest obtained from reference TRBV5-4 and TRBJ2-3, is as follows: ETGVTQSPTHLIKTRGQQVTLRCSSQSGHNTVSWYQQALGQGPQFIFQYYREEENGRGNFPPRFSGLQFPNYSSELNVNALELDDSALYLCASSFRGGADTQYFGPGTRLTVL.

This sequence joins TRBV5-4 and TRBJ2-3; 13 nucleotides line up with TRBD2. The V and J ends lost 1 base and 3 bases, in that order; junction bases with no gene match: 14. Germline V gene sequence: CDR1 SGHNT, CDR2 YYREEE (reference sequence). This CDR3 has 20 amino acids. The CDR3 loop reads CASSLPGLAGVPGETDTQYF. In DNA, the CDR3 is TGTGCCAGCAGCTTGCCCGGACTAGCGGGAGTCCCTGGGGAAACAGATACGCAGTATTTT. Supplemented by reference TRBV5-4 and TRBJ2-3, the full variable domain reads ETGVTQSPTHLIKTRGQQVTLRCSSQSGHNTVSWYQQALGQGPQFIFQYYREEENGRGNFPPRFSGLQFPNYSSELNVNALELDDSALYLCASSLPGLAGVPGETDTQYFGPGTRLTVL.

CDR3 nucleotide sequence: TGTGCCAGCAGCTTAGGGGGGGGGCAGGAGCAGTTCTTC. It encodes CASSLGGGQEQFF. The gene calls are TRBV11-1 and TRBJ2-1; tentative D call: TRBD2 (7 bases). Germline CDR1 and CDR2: SGHAT and FQDESV (reference sequence). CDR3 size: 13 residues. The V gene lost 1 base and the J gene lost 10 bases, with 11 bases spanning the gap. The full variable domain, completed using reference TRBV11-1 and TRBJ2-1, is EAEVAQSPRYKITEKSQAVAFWCDPISGHATLYWYRQILGQGPELLVQFQDESVVDDSQLPKDRFSAERLKGVDSTLKIQPAELGDSAMYLCASSLGGGQEQFFGPGTRLTVL.

The chain joins TRBV5-8 to TRBJ2-3; 9 positions match TRBD1. The CDR3 contains 15 residues. V lost 4 bases, J lost 2 bases, and 5 bases stayed unmatched. From germline, CDR1 is SGHTS and CDR2 YDEGEE. CDR3 amino acids: CASSVTGGFTDTQYF. CDR3 DNA sequence: TGTGCCAGCAGCGTGACAGGGGGGTTCACAGATACGCAGTATTTT. Full variable domain (rest looked up from reference TRBV5-8 and TRBJ2-3): EAGVTQSPTHLIKTRGQQATLRCSPISGHTSVYWYQQALGLGLQFLLWYDEGEERNRGNFPPRFSGRQFPNYSSELNVNALELEDSALYLCASSVTGGFTDTQYFGPGTRLTVL.

The V gene is TRBV13, the J gene TRBJ1-1; D gene unclear. Germline V lookup: CDR1 PRHDT, CDR2 FYEKMQ (reference sequence). The CDR3 loop spans 15 amino acids. The V end was cut by 3 bases, the J end by 9 bases, with 20 bases between. The CDR3 coding sequence is TGTGCCAGCAGCTTCCTCTGGCGGAAGCCCATCAAAGCTTTCTTT. Translation gives CASSFLWRKPIKAFF. The full variable domain, in which reference TRBV13 and TRBJ1-1 provide the parts outside the CDR3, is AAGVIQSPRHLIKEKRETATLKCYPIPRHDTVYWYQQGPGQDPQFLISFYEKMQSDKGSIPDRFSAQQFSDYHSELNMSSLELGDSALYFCASSFLWRKPIKAFFGQGTRLTVV.

The chain joins TRBV4-2 to TRBJ1-5, with D hard to call. Trimming stripped 5 bases from V and 2 bases from J, with 13 bases between. Looked up from germline, CDR1 is LGHNA and CDR2 is YNFKEQ. This CDR3 has 15 amino acids. The CDR3 reads CASSSEGSRNQPQHF. CDR3 sequence (DNA): TGTGCCAGCAGCTCAGAGGGCAGTCGCAATCAGCCCCAGCATTTT.

In this sample, this clone turned up once. This chain links TRBV5-6 with TRBJ2-7, with a possible D match to TRBD1 (6 bases). Between the trimmed V and J ends, which lost 2 bases and 1 base, there was a span of 7 bases. The CDR3 runs 13 residues. The germline CDR1 and CDR2 sequences are SGHDT and YYEEEE. The chain's CDR3 is CASSFDRSYEQYF. The CDR3 DNA sequence: TGTGCCAGCAGCTTTGACAGGTCCTACGAGCAGTACTTC.

V is TRBV19 and J is TRBJ2-2; D might be TRBD1 (6 bases). The ends were cut back, 4 bases at V and 5 bases at J, with 14 bases in the middle. This CDR3 comprises 15 residues. Per germline, CDR1 LNHDA and CDR2 SQIVND (reference sequence). The CDR3 sequence is CASSKRTEGTGELFF. For the CDR3, the DNA is TGTGCCAGTAGTAAGCGGACAGAGGGAACCGGGGAGCTGTTTTTT.

The V call is TRBV18, the J call TRBJ2-3; possible D gene TRBD2, 6 bases. V lost 3 bases and J 6 bases, leaving 13 bases between the germline ends. The germline gives CDR1 KGHSH, CDR2 LQKENI. The CDR3 consists of 14 residues. CDR3 nucleotides: TGTGCCAGCTCACCTGCGGGACTCCAGGATACGCAGTATTTT. Translation: CASSPAGLQDTQYF.

The chain joins TRBV3-1 (or the pseudogene TRBV3-2) to TRBJ1-5; weak D call: TRBD1 (5 bases). This CDR3 has 14 amino acids. In germline, CDR1 is LGHDT, CDR2 YNNKEL (reference sequence). V was clipped by 4 bases and J by 2 bases, with 9 bases between them. The CDR3 sequence: CASSRSGGNQPQHF. CDR3 nucleotide sequence: TGTGCCAGCAGCCGGTCGGGGGGCAATCAGCCCCAGCATTTT.

The gene calls are TRBV6-6 and TRBJ1-5; 8 nucleotides align to TRBD1. The CDR3 is made up of 14 amino acids. Trimming removed 5 bases from V and 5 bases from J; junction bases left unmatched: 5. CDR1 is MNHNY, CDR2 SVGAGI, per germline (reference sequence). This CDR3 is CASSITGGYQPQHF. The CDR3 nucleotides are TGTGCCAGCAGTATAACAGGGGGTTATCAGCCCCAGCATTTT.

The J gene is TRBJ2-1, the V gene TRBV3-1 (or the pseudogene TRBV3-2); perhaps TRBD1 as D (6 bases). Trimming cost V 5 bases and J 4 bases, with 12 bases left between them. From germline, CDR1 is LGHDT and CDR2 YNNKEL (reference sequence). This CDR3 is 14 amino acids long. For the CDR3, the DNA is TGTGCCAGCAGCTCCCGGGACAAGTACAATGAGCAGTTCTTC. Translation: CASSSRDKYNEQFF.

This chain uses TRBV5-4 with TRBJ1-1, with 7 bases that match TRBD1. V shed 2 bases and J 3 bases; nucleotides not matched to a gene: 4. CDR1 and CDR2 from the germline V gene are SGHNT and YYREEE (reference sequence). This CDR3 is 14 amino acids long. The CDR3 DNA reads TGTGCCAGCAGCTTCTACAGGGGTGACACTGAAGCTTTCTTT. Its protein is CASSFYRGDTEAFF.

This clone occurred once. The CDR3 here is CASRRDSYGYTF. CDR3 in DNA: TGCGCCAGCAGAAGGGACAGCTATGGCTACACCTTC. The rearrangement joins TRBV10-2 to TRBJ1-2; 7 positions agree with TRBD1. CDR1 WSHSY and CDR2 SAAADI come from the germline V gene. CDR3 length: 12 amino acids. The V gene end was trimmed by 6 bases and the J gene end by 4 bases; junction bases not matched to a gene: 2.

The CDR3 reads CASSPRDSYTGELFF. DNA for the CDR3: TGTGCCAGCAGCCCCAGGGACTCCTACACCGGGGAGCTGTTTTTT. V gene TRBV9 combines with J gene TRBJ2-2; TRBD2 is a possible D gene (6 bases). CDR1 and CDR2 (germline): SGDLS, YYNGEE. V was pared by 4 bases and J by 3 bases, with 13 bases between. The CDR3 runs to 15 residues. Looking up the rest from reference TRBV9 and TRBJ2-2 gives the full variable domain: DSGVTQTPKHLITATGQRVTLRCSPRSGDLSVYWYQQSLDQGLQFLIQYYNGEERAKGNILERFSAQQFPDLHSELNLSSLELGDSALYFCASSPRDSYTGELFFGEGSRLTVL.

By share, this clone counts as large. V gene TRBV6-4 combines with J gene TRBJ2-5, with D perhaps TRBD2 (7 bases). Germline-derived CDR1 and CDR2 are MRHNA and SNTAGT. The CDR3 sequence is 15 residues long. V was cut by 3 bases and J by 2 bases, with 13 bases left in between. The DNA of the CDR3 is TGTGCCAGCAGTGAAAGGGCGGGGGCTCAAGAGACCCAGTACTTC. Its protein product is CASSERAGAQETQYF.

This rearrangement joins TRBV4-3 to TRBJ2-1; 9 nucleotides line up with TRBD2. The junction had 10 bases not matched to a gene; V was cut back by 0 bases and J by 10 bases. Germline CDR1 reads LGHNA; CDR2 reads YSLEER. CDR3 size: 16 residues. The CDR3 DNA follows: TGCGCCAGCAGCCAAGATATTCGGCTAGCGGGACGGGAGCAGTTCTTC. Translating it yields CASSQDIRLAGREQFF.

The V gene is TRBV7-2, the J gene TRBJ2-7, with a tentative D call TRBD2 (5 bases). Trimming pared 0 bases from V and 5 bases from J, leaving 17 bases between. This CDR3 has 16 residues. CDR1 is SGHTA and CDR2 is FQGNSA in the germline V gene. The CDR3 bases are TGTGCCAGCAGCTTAGCGCCGAGGGCGTTGGGGAACGAGCAGTACTTC. Translation gives CASSLAPRALGNEQYF.

This clone was picked up a small number of times. V usage is TRBV6-5 and J usage is TRBJ2-1; 7 positions agree with TRBD1. The ends lost 8 bases at V and 3 bases at J; junction bases unmatched: 10. The CDR3 consists of 15 residues. Germline V lookup: CDR1 MNHEY, CDR2 SVGAGI. CDR3 residues: CASYSGTVLYNEQFF. CDR3 in DNA: TGTGCCAGCTACTCCGGGACAGTCCTCTACAATGAGCAGTTCTTC.

The chain joins TRBV11-2 to TRBJ2-1; tentative D call: TRBD1 (6 bases). Germline V gives CDR1 SGHAT, CDR2 FQNNGV. The CDR3 extends over 16 amino acids. Trimming stripped 6 bases from V and 11 bases from J, with 26 bases between. CDR3 residues: CASRDSRIAALFKQFF. The CDR3 DNA follows: TGTGCCAGCAGGGACAGTCGAATTGCGGCGCTTTTTAAGCAGTTCTTC.

This chain connects TRBV10-3 to TRBJ2-5, with 9 bases matching TRBD2. This CDR3 spans 15 amino acids. Germline CDR1 reads ENHRY; CDR2 reads SYGVKD. V was clipped by 3 bases and J by 0 bases; unmatched bases: 2. The CDR3 nucleotides are TGTGCCATCAGTGACCTAGCGGGGTACCAAGAGACCCAGTACTTC. Residues: CAISDLAGYQETQYF.